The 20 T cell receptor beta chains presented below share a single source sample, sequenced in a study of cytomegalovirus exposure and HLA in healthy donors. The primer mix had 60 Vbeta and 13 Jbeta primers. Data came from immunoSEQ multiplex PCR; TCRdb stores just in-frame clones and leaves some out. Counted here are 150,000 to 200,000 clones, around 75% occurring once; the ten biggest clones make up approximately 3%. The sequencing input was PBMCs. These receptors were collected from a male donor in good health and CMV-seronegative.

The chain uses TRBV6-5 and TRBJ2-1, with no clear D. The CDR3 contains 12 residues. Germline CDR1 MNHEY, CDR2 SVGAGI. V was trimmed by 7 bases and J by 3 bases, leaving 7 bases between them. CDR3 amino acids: CASTHIYNEQFF. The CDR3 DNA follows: TGTGCCAGCACCCACATCTACAATGAGCAGTTCTTC.

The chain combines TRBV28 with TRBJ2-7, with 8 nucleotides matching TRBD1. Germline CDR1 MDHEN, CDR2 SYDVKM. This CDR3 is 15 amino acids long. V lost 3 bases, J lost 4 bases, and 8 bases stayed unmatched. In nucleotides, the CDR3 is TGTGCCAGCAGTTTGTTAGGGACAGGCCCGTACGAGCAGTACTTC. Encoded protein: CASSLLGTGPYEQYF.

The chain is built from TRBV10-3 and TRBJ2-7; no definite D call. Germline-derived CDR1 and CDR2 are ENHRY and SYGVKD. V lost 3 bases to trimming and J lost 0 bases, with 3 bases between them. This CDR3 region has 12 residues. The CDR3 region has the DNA TGTGCCATCAGTGACGGCTCCTACGAGCAGTACTTC. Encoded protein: CAISDGSYEQYF.

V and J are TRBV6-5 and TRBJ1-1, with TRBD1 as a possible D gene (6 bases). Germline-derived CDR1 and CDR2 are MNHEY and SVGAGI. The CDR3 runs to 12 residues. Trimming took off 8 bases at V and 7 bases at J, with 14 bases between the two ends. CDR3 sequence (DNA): TGTGCCAGCCGGGGGGGCCGGCTTGAAGCTTTCTTT. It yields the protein CASRGGRLEAFF.

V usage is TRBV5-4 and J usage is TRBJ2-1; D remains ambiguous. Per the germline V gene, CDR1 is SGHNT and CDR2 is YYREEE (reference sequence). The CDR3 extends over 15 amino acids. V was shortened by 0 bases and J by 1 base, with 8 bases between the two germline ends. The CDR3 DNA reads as TGTGCCAGCAGCTTGGACTCCGTTTCCTACAATGAGCAGTTCTTC. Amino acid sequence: CASSLDSVSYNEQFF. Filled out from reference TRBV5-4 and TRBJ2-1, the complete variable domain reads ETGVTQSPTHLIKTRGQQVTLRCSSQSGHNTVSWYQQALGQGPQFIFQYYREEENGRGNFPPRFSGLQFPNYSSELNVNALELDDSALYLCASSLDSVSYNEQFFGPGTRLTVL.

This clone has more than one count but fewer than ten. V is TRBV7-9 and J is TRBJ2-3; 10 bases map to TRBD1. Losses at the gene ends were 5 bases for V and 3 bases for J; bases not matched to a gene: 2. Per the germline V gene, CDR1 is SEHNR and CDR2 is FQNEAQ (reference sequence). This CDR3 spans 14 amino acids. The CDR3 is CASSAGQGTDTQYF. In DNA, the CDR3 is TGTGCCAGCAGCGCGGGACAGGGGACAGATACGCAGTATTTT.

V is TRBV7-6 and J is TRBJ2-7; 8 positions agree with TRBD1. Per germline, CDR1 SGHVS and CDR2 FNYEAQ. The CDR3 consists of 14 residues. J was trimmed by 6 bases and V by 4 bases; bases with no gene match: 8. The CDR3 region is CASSSYAQGGEQYF. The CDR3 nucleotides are TGTGCCAGCAGCTCCTACGCACAGGGGGGCGAGCAGTACTTC.

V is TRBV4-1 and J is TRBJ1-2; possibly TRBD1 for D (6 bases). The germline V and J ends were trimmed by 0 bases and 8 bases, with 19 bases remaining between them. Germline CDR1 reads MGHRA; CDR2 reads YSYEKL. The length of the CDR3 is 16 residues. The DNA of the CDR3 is TGCGCCAGCAGCCAAGATAGTAGACGGGGGGCGGGGGGCTACACCTTC. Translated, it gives CASSQDSRRGAGGYTF.

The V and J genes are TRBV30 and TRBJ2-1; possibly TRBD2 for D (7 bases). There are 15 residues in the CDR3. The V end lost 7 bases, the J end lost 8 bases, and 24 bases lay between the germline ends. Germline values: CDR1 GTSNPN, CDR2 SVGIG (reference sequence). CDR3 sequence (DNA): TGTGCCTTTAACCGGGGGGCTTCCCTGAGGGATGAGCAGTTCTTC. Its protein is CAFNRGASLRDEQFF.

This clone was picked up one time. This chain's CDR3 is CASSHRGLETQYF. The DNA of the CDR3 is TGTGCCAGCAGCCACAGGGGGCTAGAGACCCAGTACTTC. The chain uses TRBV7-9 and TRBJ2-5; 9 nucleotides align to TRBD1. The CDR3 sequence is 13 residues long. The germline gives CDR1 SEHNR, CDR2 FQNEAQ (reference sequence). The V segment lost 5 bases and the J segment 4 bases; nucleotides outside the gene matches: 2.

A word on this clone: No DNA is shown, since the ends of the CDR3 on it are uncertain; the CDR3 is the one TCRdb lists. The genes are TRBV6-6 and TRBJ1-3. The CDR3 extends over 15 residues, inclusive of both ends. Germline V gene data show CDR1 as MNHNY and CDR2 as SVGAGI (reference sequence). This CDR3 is CASSSSLFSGNTIYF.

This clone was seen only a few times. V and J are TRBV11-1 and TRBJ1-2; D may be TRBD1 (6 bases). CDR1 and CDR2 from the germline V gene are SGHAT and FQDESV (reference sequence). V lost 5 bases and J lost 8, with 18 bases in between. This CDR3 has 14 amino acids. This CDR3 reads CASSPNGGREGYTF. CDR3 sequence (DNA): TGTGCCAGCAGCCCTAACGGGGGGCGAGAAGGCTACACCTTC. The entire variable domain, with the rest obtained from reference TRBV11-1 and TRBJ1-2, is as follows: EAEVAQSPRYKITEKSQAVAFWCDPISGHATLYWYRQILGQGPELLVQFQDESVVDDSQLPKDRFSAERLKGVDSTLKIQPAELGDSAMYLCASSPNGGREGYTFGSGTRLTVV.

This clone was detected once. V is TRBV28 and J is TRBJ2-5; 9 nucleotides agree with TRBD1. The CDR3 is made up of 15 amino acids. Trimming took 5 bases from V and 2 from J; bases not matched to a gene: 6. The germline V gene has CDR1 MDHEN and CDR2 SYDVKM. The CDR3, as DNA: TGTGCCAGCAGTCGTAGGACAGGGGCTCAAGAGACCCAGTACTTC. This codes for CASSRRTGAQETQYF.

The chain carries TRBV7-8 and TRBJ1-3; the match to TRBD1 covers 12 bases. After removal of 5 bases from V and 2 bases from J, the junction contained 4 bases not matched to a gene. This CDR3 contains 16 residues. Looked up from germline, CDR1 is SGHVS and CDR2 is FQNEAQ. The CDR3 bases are TGTGCCAGCAGCGACCGGGACAGGGGGCCTGGAAACACCATATATTTT. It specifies CASSDRDRGPGNTIYF. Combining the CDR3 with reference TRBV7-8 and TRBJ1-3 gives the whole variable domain GAGVSQSPRYKVAKRGQDVALRCDPISGHVSLFWYQQALGQGPEFLTYFQNEAQLDKSGLPSDRFFAERPEGSVSTLKIQRTQQEDSAVYLCASSDRDRGPGNTIYFGEGSWLTVV.

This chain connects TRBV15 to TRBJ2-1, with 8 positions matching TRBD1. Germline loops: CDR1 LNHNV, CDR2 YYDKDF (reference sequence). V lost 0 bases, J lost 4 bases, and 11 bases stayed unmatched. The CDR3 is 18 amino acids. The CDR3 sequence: CATSREKRQGIPYNEQFF. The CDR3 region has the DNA TGTGCCACCAGCAGAGAAAAACGACAGGGGATCCCTTACAATGAGCAGTTCTTC.

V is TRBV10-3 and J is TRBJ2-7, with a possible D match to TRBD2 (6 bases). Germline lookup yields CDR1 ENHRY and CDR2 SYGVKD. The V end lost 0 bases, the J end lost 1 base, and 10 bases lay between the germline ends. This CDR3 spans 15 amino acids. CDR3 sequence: CAISESGGNSYEQYF. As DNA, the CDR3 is TGTGCCATCAGTGAGTCAGGCGGGAATTCCTACGAGCAGTACTTC.

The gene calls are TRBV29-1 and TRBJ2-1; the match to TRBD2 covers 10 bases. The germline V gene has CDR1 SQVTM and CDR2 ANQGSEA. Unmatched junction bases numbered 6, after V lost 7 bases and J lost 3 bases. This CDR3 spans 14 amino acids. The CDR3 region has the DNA TGCAGCGCCAAACCTAGCGGGGGCTACAATGAGCAGTTCTTC. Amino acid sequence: CSAKPSGGYNEQFF.

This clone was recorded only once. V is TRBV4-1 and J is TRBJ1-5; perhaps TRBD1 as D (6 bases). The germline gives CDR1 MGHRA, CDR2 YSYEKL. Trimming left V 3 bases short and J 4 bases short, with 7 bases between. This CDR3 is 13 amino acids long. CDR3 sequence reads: CASSHQGNQPQHF. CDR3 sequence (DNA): TGCGCCAGCAGCCACCAGGGGAATCAGCCCCAGCATTTT.

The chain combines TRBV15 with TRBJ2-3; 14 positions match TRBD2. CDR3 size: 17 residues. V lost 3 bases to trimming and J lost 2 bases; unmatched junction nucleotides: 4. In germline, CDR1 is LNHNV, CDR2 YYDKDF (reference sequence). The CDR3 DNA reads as TGTGCCACCAGCAGGGGGACTAGCGGGGGATACACAGATACGCAGTATTTT. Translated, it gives CATSRGTSGGYTDTQYF.

This CDR3 is CASSSTWTSGSNEQFF. CDR3 coding DNA: TGTGCCAGCAGTTCAACATGGACTAGCGGGAGCAATGAGCAGTTCTTC. The chain couples TRBV28 to TRBJ2-1; 13 bases match TRBD2. The CDR3 runs to 16 residues. V lost 4 bases and J lost 6; bases outside the gene matches: 6. In germline, CDR1 is MDHEN, CDR2 SYDVKM.